This section outlines one TCR beta chain sequence together with its context. Its antigen remains unknown. The data were taken from a study of OX40 agonist ivuxolimab in advanced cancers. Points from the study as a whole: CD4+ and CD8+ blood T cells expanded clonally by week 6 at 0.1 to 3.0 mg/kg.

The protocol was immunoSEQ multiplex PCR, while the TCRdb copy is restricted to in-frame clones and leaves out a portion. The repertoire holds about 49,000 clones, with about 94% as singletons. The sample was CD4+ or CD8+ T cells sorted from blood, taken in a trial of the OX40 agonist ivuxolimab. The sequence was obtained from an adult with an advanced solid tumor such as melanoma, head and neck, liver or kidney cancer.

The CDR3: CASSENDRSVEQFF. The CDR3 bases are TGTGCCAGCAGCGAGAACGACAGGTCGGTAGAGCAGTTCTTC. The rearrangement links TRBV14 to TRBJ2-1; D might be TRBD1 (6 bases). Trimming left V 5 bases short and J 10 bases short, with 18 bases between. The length of the CDR3 is 14 residues. The germline CDR1 and CDR2 sequences are SGHDN and FVKESK.